This T cell receptor (beta chain) is from a study of blood T cell repertoires in COVID-19. Study-wide context: The United States, Italy and Spain supplied acute and convalescent COVID-19 samples.

This clone was observed a handful of times. Original methodology: Nucleated cell number was recorded as an estimate derived from reference gene primer amplification. Only in-frame clones appear in the TCRdb table, and some are missing; sequencing was by immunoSEQ multiplex PCR. That table supplies the V and J calls and clone size; D and trimming were determined from the DNA. The sample lists about 430,000 clones; 70% to 90% were seen once. Recruitment covered roughly 24 US areas and drew participants whose ages spanned roughly 18 to 90 years. Exposed participants encountered a COVID-19 case during the 2 weeks preceding study entry. The CDR3 totals 16 residues. Germline assignment: CDR1 GTSNPN and CDR2 SVGIG (reference sequence). The ends lost 0 bases at V and 2 bases at J; junction bases unmatched: 8.

Input material: PBMCs or T cells enriched from blood (not recorded which). The V and J genes are TRBV30 and TRBJ2-5; the match to TRBD2 covers 8 bases. The sequence was collected from a young woman who had been exposed to COVID-19. Written as DNA, the CDR3 is TGTGCCTGGAGTGTGTATAGGACTAGCAGGCAAGAGACCCAGTACTTC. Translation: CAWSVYRTSRQETQYF.